The next 21 T cell receptor beta chains were all read from a single sample in a study of T cell responses to AZD1222 COVID-19 vaccine. Libraries were prepared by immunoSEQ multiplex PCR; TCRdb keeps only in-frame clonotypes and omits some of them. Here the sample spans approximately 200,000 clones, around 90% being singletons. Here the sequenced sample was peripheral blood, taken on day 0 of AZD1222 vaccination. The receptors shown here come from an adult in good health.

This chain connects TRBV24-1 to TRBJ2-2; weak D call: TRBD1 (6 bases). V dropped 4 bases and J dropped 7 bases, with 18 bases sitting between them. CDR1 is KGHDR and CDR2 is SFDVKD in the germline V gene. This CDR3 spans 16 amino acids. CDR3 bases: TGTGCCACCAGTGAAGGCGCCGGGCTCAGGGGCGGGGAGCTGTTTTTT. It yields the protein CATSEGAGLRGGELFF.

This rearrangement joins TRBV2 to TRBJ1-1; D possibly corresponds to TRBD1 (6 bases). V lost 5 bases and J lost 6, with 10 bases in between. The CDR3 is 12 residues long. The germline gives CDR1 SNHLY, CDR2 FYNNEI. Written as DNA, the CDR3 is TGTGCCAGCAGTCTACAGGGCCCTGAAGCTTTCTTT. This gives the protein CASSLQGPEAFF.

In this sample, this clone turned up a few times. The chain employs TRBV5-1 and TRBJ1-2; D is uncertain. There are 15 residues in the CDR3. V lost 0 bases and J lost 4, with 13 bases in between. The germline gives CDR1 SGHRS, CDR2 YFSETQ. CDR3 nucleotides: TGCGCCAGCAGCTTGGATGGCCAGGCCGTCTATGGCTACACCTTC. The encoded protein is CASSLDGQAVYGYTF.

This clone came up once. The chain couples TRBV24-1 to TRBJ1-2; 9 bases map to TRBD1. This CDR3 has 15 amino acids. The trim removed 4 bases at V and 7 bases at J, leaving 9 bases unmatched. Germline V gives CDR1 KGHDR, CDR2 SFDVKD. As DNA, the CDR3 is TGTGCCACCAGTGACCCCTCGGACAGGGGAGTTGGCTACACCTTC. As protein: CATSDPSDRGVGYTF.

This clone was counted once. The rearrangement uses TRBV12-3 or TRBV12-4 and TRBJ1-1; D is ambiguous. V was clipped by 7 bases and J by 3 bases, with 12 bases between them. The CDR3 length is 13 residues. DNA of the CDR3: TGTGCCAGCACCCCAAGAGGATACACTGAAGCTTTCTTT. Amino acid sequence: CASTPRGYTEAFF.

The count of this clone is one. The CDR3 DNA reads as TGCGCCAGCAGCTCCTTAGCGTTGGGGTCTAGCACAGATACGCAGTATTTT. Its protein product is CASSSLALGSSTDTQYF. The chain joins TRBV5-1 to TRBJ2-3; maybe TRBD2 (5 bases). In germline, CDR1 is SGHRS, CDR2 YFSETQ. This CDR3 is 17 amino acids long. Trimming stripped 3 bases from V and 0 bases from J, with 17 bases between.

J is TRBJ1-3 and V is TRBV5-1; TRBD1 aligns across 9 bases. With V trimmed by 5 bases and J by 0 bases, 3 bases remained unmatched. CDR1 and CDR2 from the germline V gene are SGHRS and YFSETQ. This CDR3 spans 15 amino acids. The CDR3 region is CASRGQGLSGNTIYF. For the CDR3, the DNA is TGCGCCAGCAGGGGACAGGGCCTCTCTGGAAACACCATATATTTT. The whole variable domain, remainder taken from reference TRBV5-1 and TRBJ1-3, is KAGVTQTPRYLIKTRGQQVTLSCSPISGHRSVSWYQQTPGQGLQFLFEYFSETQRNKGNFPGRFSGRQFSNSRSEMNVSTLELGDSALYLCASRGQGLSGNTIYFGEGSWLTVV.

The chain employs TRBV6-2 or TRBV6-3 and TRBJ1-6; 9 nucleotides match TRBD1. V lost 5 bases, J lost 12 bases, and 8 bases stayed unmatched. CDR3 length: 14 amino acids. In germline, CDR1 is MNHEY, CDR2 SVGEGT. As DNA, the CDR3 is TGTGCCAGCAGTAAACCGGGACAGGGTCGACCCCTCCACTTT. Translated, it gives CASSKPGQGRPLHF.

The rearrangement uses TRBV5-1 and TRBJ2-7; 9 bases match TRBD1. There are 15 residues in the CDR3. Trimming took 4 bases from V and 3 from J; bases not matched to a gene: 8. Germline CDR1 SGHRS, CDR2 YFSETQ. CDR3 nucleotides: TGCGCCAGCAGCCCGGGACAGGGATCGAGCTACGAGCAGTACTTC. Translation gives CASSPGQGSSYEQYF.

V is TRBV28 and J is TRBJ2-7, with 11 nucleotides matching TRBD2. CDR1 is MDHEN, CDR2 SYDVKM, per germline. Germline trimming cut 5 bases from V and 2 bases from J; bases unmatched to any gene: 2. The length of the CDR3 is 14 residues. The CDR3: CASSKLAGAYEQYF. Here the CDR3 DNA reads TGTGCCAGCAGTAAACTAGCGGGGGCCTACGAGCAGTACTTC.

The V and J genes are TRBV5-1 and TRBJ1-2; possibly TRBD1 for D (6 bases). CDR3 length: 14 residues. The germline gives CDR1 SGHRS, CDR2 YFSETQ. Trimming cost V 7 bases and J 4 bases, with 17 bases left between them. CDR3 bases: TGCGCCAGCCTTCGGGGAGGGGGAGCCTATGGCTACACCTTC. Amino acids: CASLRGGGAYGYTF.

The rearrangement joins TRBV19 to TRBJ1-1, with D tentatively TRBD1 (5 bases). V lost 5 bases, J lost 0 bases, and 13 bases lay in between. There are 15 residues in the CDR3. Germline V gives CDR1 LNHDA, CDR2 SQIVND (reference sequence). The CDR3 DNA reads TGTGCCAGTAGTCTACGACAGAGACTGAACACTGAAGCTTTCTTT. It translates to CASSLRQRLNTEAFF. The whole variable domain, remainder taken from reference TRBV19 and TRBJ1-1, is DGGITQSPKYLFRKEGQNVTLSCEQNLNHDAMYWYRQDPGQGLRLIYYSQIVNDFQKGDIAEGYSVSREKKESFPLTVTSAQKNPTAFYLCASSLRQRLNTEAFFGQGTRLTVV.

In its sample, this clone was seen a few times. V is TRBV5-1 and J is TRBJ1-4; no firm D call. Germline CDR1 SGHRS, CDR2 YFSETQ. V dropped 0 bases and J dropped 4 bases, with 10 bases sitting between them. The CDR3 is made up of 15 amino acids. CDR3 region: CASSLASTDNEKLFF. Here the CDR3 DNA reads TGCGCCAGCAGCTTGGCCTCCACGGATAATGAAAAACTGTTTTTT.

The chain employs TRBV19 and TRBJ2-5; 9 bases match TRBD1. The CDR3 spans 14 residues. CDR1 LNHDA and CDR2 SQIVND come from the germline V gene (reference sequence). After removal of 5 bases from V and 2 bases from J, the junction contained 3 bases not matched to a gene. The CDR3 loop is CASSPGQGQETQYF. In nucleotides, the CDR3 is TGTGCCAGTAGTCCGGGACAGGGACAAGAGACCCAGTACTTC.

The chain employs TRBV9 and TRBJ1-1; the D is unclear. The CDR3 runs to 13 residues. Germline-derived CDR1 and CDR2 are SGDLS and YYNGEE. V was clipped by 4 bases and J by 2 bases, with 9 bases between them. Written as DNA, the CDR3 is TGTGCCAGCAGCCTAGTACGAAACACTGAAGCTTTCTTT. Its translation is CASSLVRNTEAFF.

This clone has only a few counts. The genes are TRBV30 and TRBJ1-1; 7 positions match TRBD1. CDR3 size: 10 residues. J was trimmed by 10 bases and V by 7 bases; bases with no gene match: 6. CDR1 is GTSNPN, CDR2 SVGIG, per germline (reference sequence). CDR3 in amino acids: CALTGLGAFF. CDR3 DNA: TGTGCCTTGACAGGGCTCGGAGCTTTCTTT.

The chain links TRBV4-1 to TRBJ1-3; TRBD1 agrees at 9 bases. The CDR3 covers 18 residues. Germline V gene lookup returns CDR1 MGHRA and CDR2 YSYEKL. The ends lost 4 bases at V and 0 bases at J; junction bases unmatched: 10. CDR3 nucleotide sequence: TGCGCCAGCAGCCCGGAAGGGACAGGGTCTAGCTCTGGAAACACCATATATTTT. Protein: CASSPEGTGSSSGNTIYF.

This clone has a single count. This rearrangement joins TRBV7-6 to TRBJ2-2, with a possible D match to TRBD2 (6 bases). CDR1 SGHVS and CDR2 FNYEAQ come from the germline V gene. V dropped 4 bases and J dropped 2 bases, with 11 bases sitting between them. The CDR3 is 15 residues long. CDR3: CASSSRTINTGELFF. CDR3 DNA: TGTGCCAGCAGCTCACGGACTATTAACACCGGGGAGCTGTTTTTT.

V usage is TRBV10-3 and J usage is TRBJ2-7; D is possibly TRBD1 (6 bases). V shed 2 bases and J shed 5 bases, with 7 bases lying between them. This CDR3 is 12 amino acids long. Germline-derived CDR1 and CDR2 are ENHRY and SYGVKD. The CDR3 nucleotides read TGTGCCATCAGTGAGGCAGGGGACGAGCAGTACTTC. Translated, it gives CAISEAGDEQYF.

The chain links TRBV11-1 to TRBJ2-3, with TRBD1 matching 8 bases. Germline loops: CDR1 SGHAT, CDR2 FQDESV (reference sequence). The CDR3 is made up of 16 amino acids. V lost 5 bases and J lost 2; bases outside the gene matches: 9. The CDR3: CASSPGTGLSTDTQYF. Here the CDR3 DNA reads TGTGCCAGCAGCCCCGGGACAGGATTATCCACAGATACGCAGTATTTT.

The chain has TRBV3-1 (or the pseudogene TRBV3-2) and TRBJ2-2; no clear D gene. The germline gives CDR1 LGHDT, CDR2 YNNKEL (reference sequence). This CDR3 region has 15 residues. V was cut by 6 bases and J by 6 bases, with 17 bases left in between. CDR3 coding DNA: TGTGCCAGCAGTCGCCAGGACGGAACAGCCGGGGAGCTGTTTTTT. Protein sequence: CASSRQDGTAGELFF.